This T cell receptor beta chain was recorded in a study of blood T cell repertoires in COVID-19. In the authors' methods: Cell counts per sample came from amplifying reference gene primers. Generated by immunoSEQ multiplex PCR, the TCRdb table keeps only in-frame clones and is missing some. V and J calls and clone size are as listed in that table; D and trimming were resolved from the DNA. This table holds fewer than 300,000 clones, approximately 89% found once. V dropped 3 bases and J dropped 2; count of bases not matched to a gene: 9. The CDR3 covers 17 residues. Germline-derived CDR1 and CDR2 are SGHRS and YFSETQ. Enrolled during active infection, Seattle patients were then followed longitudinally.

The sequence was obtained from a woman aged 25 to 39 with COVID-19, enrolled during active disease. The sample consisted of peripheral blood. The chain has TRBV5-1 and TRBJ1-1, with 11 positions matching TRBD1. The CDR3 here is CASSSAGTGGGNTEAFF. In DNA form, the CDR3 reads TGCGCCAGCAGCTCCGCCGGGACAGGGGGGGGAAACACTGAAGCTTTCTTT.